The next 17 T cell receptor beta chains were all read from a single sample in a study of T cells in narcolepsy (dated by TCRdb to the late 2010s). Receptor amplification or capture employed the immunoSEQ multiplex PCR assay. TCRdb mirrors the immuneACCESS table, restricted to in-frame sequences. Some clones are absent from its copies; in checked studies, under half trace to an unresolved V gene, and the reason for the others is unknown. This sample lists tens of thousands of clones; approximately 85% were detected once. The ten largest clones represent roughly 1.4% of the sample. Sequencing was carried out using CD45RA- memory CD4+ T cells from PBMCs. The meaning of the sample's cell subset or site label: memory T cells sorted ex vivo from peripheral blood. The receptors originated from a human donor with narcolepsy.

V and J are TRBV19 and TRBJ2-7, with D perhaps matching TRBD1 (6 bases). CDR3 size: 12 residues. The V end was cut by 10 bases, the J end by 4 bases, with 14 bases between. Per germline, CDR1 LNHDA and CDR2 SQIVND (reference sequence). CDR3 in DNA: TGTGCCACAAAACAGGGTAGTTACGAGCAGTACTTC. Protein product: CATKQGSYEQYF.

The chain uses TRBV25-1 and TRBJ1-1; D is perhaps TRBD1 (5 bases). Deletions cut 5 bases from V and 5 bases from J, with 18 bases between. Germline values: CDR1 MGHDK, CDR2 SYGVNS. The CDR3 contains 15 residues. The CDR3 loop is CASSQRPGMGTEAFF. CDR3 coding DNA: TGTGCCAGCAGTCAGCGTCCAGGGATGGGAACTGAAGCTTTCTTT.

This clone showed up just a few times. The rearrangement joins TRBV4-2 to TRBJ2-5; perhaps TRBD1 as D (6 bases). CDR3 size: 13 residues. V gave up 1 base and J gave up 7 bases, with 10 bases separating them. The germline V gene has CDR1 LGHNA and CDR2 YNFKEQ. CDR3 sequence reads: CASSQGLQGTQYF. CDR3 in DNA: TGTGCCAGCAGCCAAGGGTTACAGGGGACCCAGTACTTC.

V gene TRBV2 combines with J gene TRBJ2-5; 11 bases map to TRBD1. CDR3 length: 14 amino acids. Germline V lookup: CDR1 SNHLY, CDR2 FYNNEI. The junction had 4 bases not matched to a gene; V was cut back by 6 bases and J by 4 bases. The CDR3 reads CASRRTGGGETQYF. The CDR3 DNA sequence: TGTGCCAGCAGAAGGACAGGGGGCGGAGAGACCCAGTACTTC.

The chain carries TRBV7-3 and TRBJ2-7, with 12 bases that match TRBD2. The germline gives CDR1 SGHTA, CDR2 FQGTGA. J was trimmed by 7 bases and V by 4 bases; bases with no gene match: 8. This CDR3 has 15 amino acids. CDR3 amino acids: CASSSGLAGIREQYF. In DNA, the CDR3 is TGTGCCAGCAGCTCCGGACTAGCGGGGATAAGAGAGCAGTACTTC.

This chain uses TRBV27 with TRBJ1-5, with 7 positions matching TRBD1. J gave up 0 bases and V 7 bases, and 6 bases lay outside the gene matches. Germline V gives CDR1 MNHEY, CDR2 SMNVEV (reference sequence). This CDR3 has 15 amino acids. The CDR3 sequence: CASKAGGLSNQPQHF. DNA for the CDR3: TGTGCCAGCAAGGCAGGGGGTCTTAGCAATCAGCCCCAGCATTTT.

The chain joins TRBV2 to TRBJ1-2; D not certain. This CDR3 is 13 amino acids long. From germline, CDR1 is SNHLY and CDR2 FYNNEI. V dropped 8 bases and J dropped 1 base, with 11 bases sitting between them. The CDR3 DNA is TGTGCCAGCCACACGACAAGTAACTATGGCTACACCTTC. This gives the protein CASHTTSNYGYTF. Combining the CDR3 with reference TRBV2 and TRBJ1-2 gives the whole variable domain EPEVTQTPSHQVTQMGQEVILRCVPISNHLYFYWYRQILGQKVEFLVSFYNNEISEKSEIFDDQFSVERPDGSNFTLKIRSTKLEDSAMYFCASHTTSNYGYTFGSGTRLTVV.

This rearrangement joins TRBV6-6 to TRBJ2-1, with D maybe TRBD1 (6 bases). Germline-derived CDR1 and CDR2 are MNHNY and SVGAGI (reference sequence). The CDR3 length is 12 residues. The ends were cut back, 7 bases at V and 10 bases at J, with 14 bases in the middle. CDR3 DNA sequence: TGTGCCAGCACGTCGAACAGGGAGGAGCAGTTCTTC. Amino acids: CASTSNREEQFF.

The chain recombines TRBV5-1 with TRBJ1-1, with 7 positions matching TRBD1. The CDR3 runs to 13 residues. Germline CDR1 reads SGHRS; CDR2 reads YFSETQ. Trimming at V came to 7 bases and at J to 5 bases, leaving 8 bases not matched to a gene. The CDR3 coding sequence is TGCGCCAGCTGGGATACAGGGGATACTGAAGCTTTCTTT. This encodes CASWDTGDTEAFF.

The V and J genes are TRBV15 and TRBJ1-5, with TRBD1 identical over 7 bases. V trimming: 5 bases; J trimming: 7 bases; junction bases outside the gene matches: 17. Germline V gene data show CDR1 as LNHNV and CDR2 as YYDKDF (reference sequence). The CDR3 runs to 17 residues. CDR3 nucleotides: TGTGCCACCAGCTCCGTAGGGAACAGGGGTTCGCTCCAGCCCCAGCATTTT. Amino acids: CATSSVGNRGSLQPQHF. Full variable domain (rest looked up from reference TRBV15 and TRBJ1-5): DAMVIQNPRYQVTQFGKPVTLSCSQTLNHNVMYWYQQKSSQAPKLLFHYYDKDFNNEADTPDNFQSRRPNTSFCFLDIRSPGLGDTAMYLCATSSVGNRGSLQPQHFGDGTRLSIL.

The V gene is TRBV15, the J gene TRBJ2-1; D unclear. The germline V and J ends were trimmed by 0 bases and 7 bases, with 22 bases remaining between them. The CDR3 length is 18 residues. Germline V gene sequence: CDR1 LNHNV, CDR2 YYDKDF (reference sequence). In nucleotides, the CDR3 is TGTGCCACCAGCAGAGATACTATTTCAAGATCCCCTGTGAATGAGCAGTTCTTC. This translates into CATSRDTISRSPVNEQFF.

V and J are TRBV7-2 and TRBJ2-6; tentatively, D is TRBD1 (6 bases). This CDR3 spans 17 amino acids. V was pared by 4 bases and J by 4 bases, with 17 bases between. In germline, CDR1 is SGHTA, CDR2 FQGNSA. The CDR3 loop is CASSSYRVGGGANVLTF. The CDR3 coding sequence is TGTGCCAGCAGCTCATACAGGGTAGGAGGAGGGGCCAACGTCCTGACTTTC.

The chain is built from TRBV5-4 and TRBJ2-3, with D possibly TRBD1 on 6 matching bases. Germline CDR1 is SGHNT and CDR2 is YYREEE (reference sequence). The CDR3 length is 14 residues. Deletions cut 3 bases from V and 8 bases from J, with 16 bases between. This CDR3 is CASSSYTGKGTQYF. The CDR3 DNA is TGTGCCAGCAGCTCGTATACAGGGAAGGGTACGCAGTATTTT.

CDR3 DNA sequence: TGTGCCAGCAGCTTCAATGACAGGGGGAGCAACACTGAAGCTTTCTTT. Translating it yields CASSFNDRGSNTEAFF. The V gene is TRBV5-6, the J gene TRBJ1-1; 9 bases match TRBD1. The CDR3 is made up of 16 amino acids. V shed 2 bases and J 2 bases; nucleotides not matched to a gene: 7. Germline V gene sequence: CDR1 SGHDT, CDR2 YYEEEE. Full variable domain (remainder filled in from reference TRBV5-6 and TRBJ1-1): DAGVTQSPTHLIKTRGQQVTLRCSPKSGHDTVSWYQQALGQGPQFIFQYYEEEERQRGNFPDRFSGHQFPNYSSELNVNALLLGDSALYLCASSFNDRGSNTEAFFGQGTRLTVV.

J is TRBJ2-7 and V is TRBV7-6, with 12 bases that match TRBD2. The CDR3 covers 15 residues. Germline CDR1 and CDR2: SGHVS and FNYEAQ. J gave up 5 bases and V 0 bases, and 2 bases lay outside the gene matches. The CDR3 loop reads CASSLAASGRDEQYF. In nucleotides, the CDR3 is TGTGCCAGCAGCTTAGCGGCTAGCGGGAGGGACGAGCAGTACTTC.

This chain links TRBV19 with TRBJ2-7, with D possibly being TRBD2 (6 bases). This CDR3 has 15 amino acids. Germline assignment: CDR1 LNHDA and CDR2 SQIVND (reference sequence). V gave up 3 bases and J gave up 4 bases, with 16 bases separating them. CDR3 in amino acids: CASSIRTRDGYEQYF. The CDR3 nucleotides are TGTGCCAGTAGTATTAGAACGCGGGATGGGTACGAGCAGTACTTC. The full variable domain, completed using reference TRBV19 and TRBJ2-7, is DGGITQSPKYLFRKEGQNVTLSCEQNLNHDAMYWYRQDPGQGLRLIYYSQIVNDFQKGDIAEGYSVSREKKESFPLTVTSAQKNPTAFYLCASSIRTRDGYEQYFGPGTRLTVT.

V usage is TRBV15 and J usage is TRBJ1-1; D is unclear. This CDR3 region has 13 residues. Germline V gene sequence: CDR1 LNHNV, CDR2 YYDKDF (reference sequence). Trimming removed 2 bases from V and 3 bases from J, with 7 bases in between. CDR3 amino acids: CATSRNLDTEAFF. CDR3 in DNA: TGTGCCACCAGCAGAAACTTGGACACTGAAGCTTTCTTT.